This paragraph covers one TCR beta chain sequence. The data belong to a study of blood T cell repertoires in COVID-19. Across the study: Specimens from acute and convalescent COVID-19 originated in the United States, Italy and Spain. The analysed material was cDNA or gDNA that came from T cells, B-cell-depleted T cells, or PBMCs.

In the source study's methods: Reference gene primers were amplified, and this amplification served to estimate nucleated cell counts. Clones were sequenced by immunoSEQ multiplex PCR, and TCRdb holds only the in-frame ones, with some missing. V, J and clone size derive from that table, while D and trimming were established from the DNA sequence. The data show some 99,000 clones, 85% to 90% seen once. Germline CDR1 and CDR2: MDHEN and SYDVKM. V shed 8 bases and J shed 2 bases, with 9 bases lying between them. This CDR3 has 12 residues. Specimen: peripheral blood. This clonotype was sampled from a human donor in a cohort sampled during active COVID-19. V gene TRBV28 combines with J gene TRBJ1-1; the D gene is possibly TRBD1 (5 bases). The chain's CDR3 is CASWRGNTEAFF. CDR3 bases: TGTGCCAGCTGGAGGGGAAACACTGAAGCTTTCTTT.